This is a list of T cell receptor beta chains from one sample in a study of siplizumab effects on memory and regulatory T cells. Sequencing was performed with immunoSEQ multiplex PCR; in TCRdb, only in-frame clones are kept and a portion is missing. The sample lists 7,700 or so clones, roughly 35% occurring once. Antigens of these TCRs are unknown. Sequencing was carried out using CFSE-low (dividing) CD8+ T cells sorted from an allogeneic mixed lymphocyte reaction. These receptors were collected from a human donor in good health; the cells came from an allogeneic mixed lymphocyte reaction. The CDR3 runs from the conserved cysteine through the conserved F or W. D genes are given only for firm matches. Rows give clone size only sometimes, using once, few, many, or a class for an expanded clone.

medium-sized TRBJ2-1 TRBD1 TRBV7-9 TGTGCCAGCAGACCCCCACAGGGGGCAAAGGTGTTCTTC CASRPPQGAKVFF
few TRBJ2-7 TRBD1 TRBV5-1 TGCGCCAGCAGCTACGGGACAGGTGGTTACGAGCAGTACTTC CASSYGTGGYEQYF
. TRBJ1-3 . TRBV29-1 TGCAGCGTTGCGGGGATGCAGGGAGGTACTGGAAACACCATATATTTT CSVAGMQGGTGNTIYF
once TRBJ2-7 TRBD1 TRBV9 TGTGCCAGCAGCTTCGGACAGGCCTACCCCGGCGAGCAGTACTTC CASSFGQAYPGEQYF
medium-sized TRBJ2-7 TRBD2 TRBV5-6 TGTGCCAGCAGCTTGGGTCCGGGAGGTAACGAGCAGTACTTC CASSLGPGGNEQYF
few TRBJ1-2 . TRBV11-3 TGTGCCAGCAGCCGAGGTCGGGACTATAGCCTCGTCTATGGCTACACCTTC CASSRGRDYSLVYGYTF
. TRBJ2-7 . TRBV18 TGTGCCAGTACACCTGGAAGGGCCTACGAGCAGTACTTC CASTPGRAYEQYF
large TRBJ2-7 . TRBV5-4 TGTGCCAGCAGCTGGGGAACAGGGAGCTACGAGCAGTACTTC CASSWGTGSYEQYF
. TRBJ2-7 . TRBV7-6 TGTGCCAGCAGCTCCACACCCTACGAGCAGTACTTC CASSSTPYEQYF
medium-sized TRBJ2-1 . TRBV19 TGTGCCAGTAGTATAGTCAGGGGCTCCTACAATGAGCAGTTCTTC CASSIVRGSYNEQFF
. TRBJ2-7 . TRBV28 TGTGCCAGCAGTTTTAGTGCGGCCAGGGCAGGGGGGTACGAGCAGTACTTC CASSFSAARAGGYEQYF
. TRBJ2-7 . TRBV4-2 TGTGCCAGCAGCCAAGGGCGAAACGAGCAGTACTTC CASSQGRNEQYF
. TRBJ2-3 . TRBV10-3 TGTGCCATCACCCCGACTTCAAACACAGATACGCAGTATTTT CAITPTSNTDTQYF
. TRBJ2-7 . TRBV9 TGTGCCAGCAGCGTAGGGGCGTTCTCCTACGAGCAGTACTTC CASSVGAFSYEQYF
. TRBJ2-5 TRBD2 TRBV4-1 TGCGCCAGCAGCCAAGATTGGCGGGAGGATGAGACCCAGTACTTC CASSQDWREDETQYF
few TRBJ2-3 . TRBV19 TGTGCCAGTAGTGATACTAGCTGGGATACGCAGTATTTT CASSDTSWDTQYF
once TRBJ2-7 . TRBV5-5 TGTGCCAGCAGGGGCCTCCCCCCCTACGAGCAGTACTTC CASRGLPPYEQYF
medium-sized TRBJ2-7 TRBD1 TRBV19 TGTGCCAGTAGTCCCGGACAGGGAGGTTCCTACGAGCAGTACTTC CASSPGQGGSYEQYF
few TRBJ2-2 TRBD2 TRBV19 TGTGCCAGTAGTCCCGGACTAGCGGAAGATAGAGCCGGGGAGCTGTTTTTT CASSPGLAEDRAGELFF
. TRBJ2-7 TRBD1 TRBV7-9 TGTGCCAGCAGCTTCGGGGACAGGGCCTACGAGCAGTACTTC CASSFGDRAYEQYF
. TRBJ1-2 . TRBV5-6 TGTGCCAGCAGCCAACGCAGGGAAGGGGGCTATGGCTACACCTTC CASSQRREGGYGYTF
few TRBJ2-3 TRBD2 TRBV11-3 TGTGCCAGCAGCTTGACGGGACTAGCGGGAGATACGCAGTATTTT CASSLTGLAGDTQYF
medium-sized TRBJ2-5 . TRBV9 TGTGCCAGCAGCGTAGGTAGGGGCACGGGGCCCCAAGAGACCCAGTACTTC CASSVGRGTGPQETQYF
medium-sized TRBJ2-7 TRBD1 TRBV18 TGTGCCAGCTCACCCGGACAGGGATCGTACGAGCAGTACTTC CASSPGQGSYEQYF
. TRBJ2-7 . TRBV13 TGTGCCAGCAGTCAAACAGGGTACCGATCCTACGAGCAGTACTTC CASSQTGYRSYEQYF
medium-sized TRBJ2-7 . TRBV7-9 TGTGCCAGCAGCACTACCTTCCGGGACACCCCCTACGAGCAGTACTTC CASSTTFRDTPYEQYF
. TRBJ2-3 . TRBV7-6 TGTGCCAGCAGCTTAGAAGCGTACACAGATACGCAGTATTTT CASSLEAYTDTQYF
medium-sized TRBJ2-2 TRBD2 TRBV27 TGTGCCAGCAGCTCGGGACTAGTCCCCGGGGAGCTGTTTTTT CASSSGLVPGELFF
medium-sized TRBJ1-3 . TRBV6-5 TGTGCCAGCAGTTACTCAGCAGGGACTGGAAACACCATATATTTT CASSYSAGTGNTIYF
. TRBJ2-7 TRBD1 TRBV4-1 TGCGCCAGCAACCAAGCCGGGACAGCCATCTACGAGCAGTACTTC CASNQAGTAIYEQYF
. TRBJ2-2 TRBD2 TRBV19 TGTGTCAGTAGTCCCGGACTAGCGGAAGATAGAGCCGGGGAGCTGTTTTTT CVSSPGLAEDRAGELFF
medium-sized TRBJ1-6 . TRBV4-1 TGCGCCAGCAGCTCAGGGTTCAATTCACCCCTCCACTTT CASSSGFNSPLHF
. TRBJ2-2 . TRBV28 TGTGCCAGCAGTTTTGTACAGCCCGGGGAGCTGTTTTTT CASSFVQPGELFF
medium-sized TRBJ2-7 TRBD1 TRBV7-9 TGTGCCAGCAGCTCCGGGACAGTAGTCGAGCAGTACTTC CASSSGTVVEQYF
medium-sized TRBJ2-7 TRBD1 TRBV18 TGTGCCAGCTCATACGGACAGGGGGCATACGAGCAGTACTTC CASSYGQGAYEQYF
. TRBJ2-2 . TRBV7-9 TGTGCCAGCAGCCCGTGGGAAACCGGGGAGCTGTTTTTT CASSPWETGELFF
. TRBJ1-1 TRBD1 TRBV6-5 TGTGCCAGCAAACAGGGGCGCGGCACTGAAGCTTTCTTT CASKQGRGTEAFF
. TRBJ2-1 . TRBV21-1 TGTGCCAGCAGCAAAGCGAAAGCAGAGCCAATACCTGGCTCCTACAATGAGCAGTTCTTC CASSKAKAEPIPGSYNEQFF
. TRBJ2-7 TRBD2 TRBV5-1 TGTGCCAGCAGCTTGGGTCCGGGAGGTAACGAGCAGTACTTC CASSLGPGGNEQYF
. TRBJ1-5 . TRBV18 TGTGCCAGCTCACCAAGCGGGGGCAATCAGCCCCAGCATTTT CASSPSGGNQPQHF
. TRBJ2-5 TRBD2 TRBV27 TGTGCCAGCAGTTTATCCGGACTAGCGGGAGGGACCCAGTACTTC CASSLSGLAGGTQYF
medium-sized TRBJ2-1 TRBD2 TRBV19 TGTGCCAGTAGCTTTGTAGCGGGAGCCTACAATGAGCAGTTCTTC CASSFVAGAYNEQFF
few TRBJ2-4 . TRBV4-1 TGCGCCAGCAGCCAAGATGGCAGGGGCTTAGCCAAAAACATTCAGTACTTC CASSQDGRGLAKNIQYF
. TRBJ2-4 TRBD1 TRBV6-5 TGTGCCAGCAGTTCACCGACAGGGACGATAAACATTCAGTACTTC CASSSPTGTINIQYF
few TRBJ2-7 TRBD2 TRBV6-1 TGTGCCAGCAGTGAAAGCGCCGGACTAGCGGCCAGATACGAGCAGTACTTC CASSESAGLAARYEQYF
. TRBJ2-5 . TRBV7-6 TGTGCCAGCAGCTTAGAAGTAGGCGAAGAGACCCAGTACTTC CASSLEVGEETQYF
. TRBJ2-7 . TRBV7-2 TGTGCCAGCAGGGGCCTCCCCCCCTACGAGCAGTACTTC CASRGLPPYEQYF
. TRBJ2-7 . TRBV11-3 TGTGCCAGCAGCGTACAGGGTCCCTACGAGCAGTACTTC CASSVQGPYEQYF